These 13 T cell receptor beta chains came from one sample sequenced in a study of CD8 T cells in ankylosing spondylitis. One entry per CDR3 protein, called by TCRdb with MiXCR from the 5' RACE reads. The sample shows fewer than 200,000 distinct CDR3 sequences, 15% to 20% of them seen only once. The sample was blood, either unsorted or a sorted T cell fraction (not recorded which). These receptors were obtained from a male donor between 5 and 29 years old with ankylosing spondylitis or in good health (not recorded which).

This clonotype showed up many times. This chain connects TRBV7-3 to TRBJ2-2; 11 nucleotides align to TRBD2. The CDR3 sequence is 17 residues long. The germline CDR1 and CDR2 sequences are SGHTA and FQGTGA. Trimming cost V 2 bases and J 3 bases; bases outside gene matches: 5. CDR3 nucleotides: TGTGCCAGCAGCTTATTAGCGGGAGGGCTCGACACCGGGGAGCTGTTTTTT. This sequence encodes CASSLLAGGLDTGELFF.

In its sample, this clonotype was seen many times. V usage is TRBV20-1 and J usage is TRBJ1-5, with D possibly being TRBD1 (6 bases). The CDR3 spans 15 residues. Germline assignment: CDR1 DFQATT and CDR2 SNEGSKA (reference sequence). With 1 base removed from V and 3 bases from J, the gap between germline ends came to 13 bases. In DNA form, the CDR3 reads TGCAGTGCTAGAGGGCTACAGGGACTCAATCAGCCCCAGCATTTT. Its protein product is CSARGLQGLNQPQHF.

In this sample, this clonotype turned up many times. This rearrangement joins TRBV9 to TRBJ2-1; TRBD2 aligns across 7 bases. Germline trimming cut 1 base from V and 10 bases from J; bases unmatched to any gene: 11. This CDR3 comprises 15 residues. Germline CDR1 is SGDLS and CDR2 is YYNGEE. In nucleotides, the CDR3 is TGTGCCAGCAGCGTAAACCTAGCGGTACTTGAGGAGCAGTTCTTC. Amino acids: CASSVNLAVLEEQFF.

The rearrangement joins TRBV20-1 to TRBJ1-6; TRBD1 aligns across 10 bases. In germline, CDR1 is DFQATT, CDR2 SNEGSKA (reference sequence). This CDR3 region has 13 residues. V lost 4 bases, J lost 14 bases, and 8 bases stayed unmatched. The DNA of the CDR3 is TGCAGTGCTACGGGACAGGGGATTCGAACCCTCCACTTT. Translation: CSATGQGIRTLHF.

This clonotype was picked up many times. This chain joins TRBV12-3 or TRBV12-4 and TRBJ1-6, with D perhaps matching TRBD1 (6 bases). CDR3 length: 17 amino acids. Trimming took 4 bases from V and 9 from J, leaving 22 bases between them. The CDR3 loop reads CASSYPWGGAGVSPLHF. CDR3 DNA: TGTGCCAGCAGTTACCCCTGGGGGGGGGCAGGTGTTTCACCCCTCCACTTT.

Ten or more counts support this clonotype. This sequence joins TRBV20-1 and TRBJ2-1; D may be TRBD2 (6 bases). V was clipped by 3 bases and J by 5 bases, with 14 bases between them. This CDR3 region has 14 residues. Per germline, CDR1 DFQATT and CDR2 SNEGSKA (reference sequence). This CDR3 is CSARRLGSDNEQFF. In nucleotides, the CDR3 is TGCAGTGCTAGGCGACTAGGTTCCGACAATGAGCAGTTCTTC.

This clonotype came up many times. J is TRBJ2-1 and V is TRBV5-1; 11 bases are a match to TRBD2. The length of the CDR3 is 19 residues. V dropped 0 bases and J dropped 6; count of bases not matched to a gene: 14. Germline V lookup: CDR1 SGHRS, CDR2 YFSETQ. CDR3: CASSLVGLADNSVGNEQFF. For the CDR3, the DNA is TGCGCCAGCAGCTTGGTGGGACTAGCGGACAATTCAGTCGGCAATGAGCAGTTCTTC.

In this sample, this clonotype turned up many times. The chain links TRBV5-6 to TRBJ2-3, with 10 positions matching TRBD2. Germline-derived CDR1 and CDR2 are SGHDT and YYEEEE. J was trimmed by 3 bases and V by 4 bases; bases with no gene match: 14. The CDR3 runs 18 residues. The CDR3 region has the DNA TGTGCCAGCAGCCTAGGCAGGGCTAGCGGGAGTAGGACAGATACGCAGTATTTT. Translation gives CASSLGRASGSRTDTQYF.

This clonotype showed up many times. The V and J genes are TRBV29-1 and TRBJ2-2, with TRBD2 as a possible D gene (5 bases). Germline assignment: CDR1 SQVTM and CDR2 ANQGSEA. The V end was cut by 6 bases, the J end by 4 bases, with 12 bases between. This CDR3 has 13 residues. The CDR3 loop reads CSVWEPLTGELFF. DNA of the CDR3: TGCAGCGTGTGGGAGCCGCTCACCGGGGAGCTGTTTTTT.

Points on this clonotype: A read error may explain this, as a much larger clone is one base away. The V gene is TRBV11-2, the J gene TRBJ1-1; D is unresolved. The CDR3 has 15 amino acids. Germline V gene lookup returns CDR1 SGHAT and CDR2 FQNNGV. The CDR3 reads CSSSRITGPNTEAFF. The CDR3 DNA reads as TGTTCCAGCAGCAGAATTACCGGACCGAACACTGAAGCTTTCTTT.

At least ten counts were recorded for this clonotype. The rearrangement joins TRBV7-2 to TRBJ2-1; 8 nucleotides agree with TRBD1. With 5 bases clipped from V and 4 bases from J, the junction kept 10 bases outside the gene matches. The CDR3 extends over 16 amino acids. The germline CDR1 and CDR2 sequences are SGHTA and FQGNSA. CDR3 bases: TGTGCCAGCAGCACCCGGACAGGGAGAGGGTACAATGAGCAGTTCTTC. It is translated as CASSTRTGRGYNEQFF.

This clonotype appeared many times. J is TRBJ2-2 and V is TRBV15, with D perhaps TRBD1 (5 bases). V dropped 4 bases and J dropped 6 bases, with 21 bases sitting between them. Germline values: CDR1 LNHNV, CDR2 YYDKDF (reference sequence). The CDR3 contains 17 residues. As DNA, the CDR3 is TGTGCCACCAGCACCCAGGGTGGCCGGGCTGGGCCCGGGGAGCTGTTTTTT. Translated, it gives CATSTQGGRAGPGELFF.

This clonotype was found many times. At one end, the junction sequence differs from germline, possibly due to a read error. The rearrangement links TRBV12-3 or TRBV12-4 to TRBJ2-1, with 16 bases aligning to TRBD2. There are 16 residues in the CDR3. This chain's CDR3 is CASSFPGTSGRVEKFF. The CDR3 DNA reads TGTGCCAGCAGTTTCCCCGGGACTAGCGGGAGGGTTGAGAAGTTCTTC.